Listed below are T cell receptor beta chains from one sample, sequenced in a study of OX40 agonist ivuxolimab in advanced cancers. Only in-frame clones appear in the TCRdb table, and some are missing; sequencing was by immunoSEQ multiplex PCR. The sample holds 45,000 to 60,000 clones, about 90% seen once. The sequences come from CD4+ or CD8+ T cells sorted from blood, collected in a trial of the OX40 agonist ivuxolimab. Receptors originate from an adult with an advanced solid tumor such as melanoma, head and neck, liver or kidney cancer. Both conserved end residues are part of each CDR3. Fields, in order: V gene, J gene, D gene, clone size, CDR3 length, CDR3 protein, CDR3 DNA. The D gene is left open where the match is weak. Size is omitted from some rows. Given values are once, few, many or a class for expanded clones.

V gene: TRBV28
J gene: TRBJ1-1
D gene: NA
clone size: NA
CDR3 length: 15
CDR3 protein: CASRSQAVGVTEAFF
CDR3 DNA: TGTGCCAGCAGGTCCCAAGCGGTGGGGGTCACTGAAGCTTTCTTT

V gene: TRBV9
J gene: TRBJ2-1
D gene: TRBD2
clone size: once
CDR3 length: 17
CDR3 protein: CASSVAEGLAGGNEQFF
CDR3 DNA: TGTGCCAGCAGCGTAGCCGAGGGACTAGCGGGAGGGAATGAGCAGTTCTTC

V gene: TRBV6-5
J gene: TRBJ2-3
D gene: NA
clone size: NA
CDR3 length: 14
CDR3 protein: CASRTRLGTDTQYF
CDR3 DNA: TGTGCCAGCAGAACTAGGTTGGGAACAGATACGCAGTATTTT

V gene: TRBV7-8
J gene: TRBJ1-1
D gene: TRBD1
clone size: NA
CDR3 length: 13
CDR3 protein: CASSRDSGTEAFF
CDR3 DNA: TGTGCCAGCAGTAGGGACAGTGGGACTGAAGCTTTCTTT

V gene: TRBV28
J gene: TRBJ2-7
D gene: NA
clone size: NA
CDR3 length: 11
CDR3 protein: CASSFGDEQYF
CDR3 DNA: TGTGCCAGCAGTTTCGGGGACGAGCAGTACTTC

V gene: TRBV21-1
J gene: TRBJ2-5
D gene: NA
clone size: NA
CDR3 length: 16
CDR3 protein: CASSIPGQPTQETQYF
CDR3 DNA: TGTGCCAGCAGCATTCCGGGACAGCCAACACAAGAGACCCAGTACTTC

V gene: TRBV19
J gene: TRBJ1-2
D gene: NA
clone size: NA
CDR3 length: 13
CDR3 protein: CASRESANYGYTF
CDR3 DNA: TGTGCCAGTAGAGAGTCGGCTAACTATGGCTACACCTTC

V gene: TRBV27
J gene: TRBJ2-1
D gene: TRBD2
clone size: NA
CDR3 length: 17
CDR3 protein: CASSSRWTSGSPDEQFF
CDR3 DNA: TGTGCCAGCAGTTCCCGATGGACTAGCGGGAGTCCTGATGAGCAGTTCTTC

V gene: TRBV6-6
J gene: TRBJ2-1
D gene: TRBD1
clone size: NA
CDR3 length: 15
CDR3 protein: CASSYVRQGDNEQFF
CDR3 DNA: TGTGCCAGCAGTTACGTGAGACAGGGAGACAATGAGCAGTTCTTC

V gene: TRBV7-8
J gene: TRBJ2-1
D gene: NA
clone size: NA
CDR3 length: 12
CDR3 protein: CASSFRVNEQFF
CDR3 DNA: TGTGCCAGCAGCTTCAGGGTCAATGAGCAGTTCTTC

V gene: TRBV7-9
J gene: TRBJ2-7
D gene: TRBD2
clone size: NA
CDR3 length: 15
CDR3 protein: CASSTLAGEAYEQYF
CDR3 DNA: TGTGCCAGCAGCACACTAGCGGGAGAGGCCTACGAGCAGTACTTC

V gene: TRBV21-1
J gene: TRBJ2-7
D gene: NA
clone size: NA
CDR3 length: 16
CDR3 protein: CASSKEGTGGSYEQYF
CDR3 DNA: TGTGCCAGCAGCAAAGAGGGGACAGGGGGTTCCTACGAGCAGTACTTC

V gene: TRBV28
J gene: TRBJ2-2
D gene: TRBD2
clone size: NA
CDR3 length: 18
CDR3 protein: CASSTGTASGSETGELFF
CDR3 DNA: TGTGCCAGCAGTACCGGGACTGCTAGCGGGAGCGAAACCGGGGAGCTGTTTTTT

V gene: TRBV28
J gene: TRBJ2-7
D gene: NA
clone size: NA
CDR3 length: 14
CDR3 protein: CTPGKGQGTYEQYF
CDR3 DNA: TGTACCCCTGGGAAGGGACAAGGGACCTACGAGCAGTACTTC

V gene: TRBV19
J gene: TRBJ2-3
D gene: TRBD2
clone size: NA
CDR3 length: 15
CDR3 protein: CASSSTSGRADTQYF
CDR3 DNA: TGTGCCAGTAGTTCGACTAGCGGGAGGGCAGATACGCAGTATTTT

V gene: TRBV6-6
J gene: TRBJ1-4
D gene: NA
clone size: NA
CDR3 length: 15
CDR3 protein: CASSYVGPSNEKLFF
CDR3 DNA: TGTGCCAGCAGTTACGTCGGGCCCTCTAATGAAAAACTGTTTTTT

V gene: TRBV29-1
J gene: TRBJ2-1
D gene: TRBD2
clone size: NA
CDR3 length: 13
CDR3 protein: CSAQSGTYNEQFF
CDR3 DNA: TGCAGCGCCCAAAGCGGGACCTACAATGAGCAGTTCTTC

V gene: TRBV28
J gene: TRBJ2-7
D gene: TRBD2
clone size: once
CDR3 length: 16
CDR3 protein: CASSLVGGPGGTEQYF
CDR3 DNA: TGTGCCAGCAGTTTGGTGGGAGGGCCCGGGGGGACCGAGCAGTACTTC

V gene: TRBV27
J gene: TRBJ2-6
D gene: NA
clone size: NA
CDR3 length: 15
CDR3 protein: CASSSQDSGANVLTF
CDR3 DNA: TGTGCCAGCAGCAGTCAAGACTCTGGGGCCAACGTCCTGACTTTC

V gene: TRBV5-1
J gene: TRBJ2-7
D gene: NA
clone size: NA
CDR3 length: 13
CDR3 protein: CASSFGVGYEQYF
CDR3 DNA: TGCGCCAGCAGCTTCGGTGTGGGCTACGAGCAGTACTTC